Below, 26 T cell receptor beta chains from the same sample are listed, as sequenced in a study of response to subunit inactivated influenza vaccine. TCRdb re-analysed the RT-PCR reads in MiXCR, keeping a single row per CDR3 protein. This table has approximately 530,000 distinct CDR3 sequences, around 7.9% appearing once. The input for sequencing was PBMCs from blood, taken about 24 months after vaccination. All receptors come from a man aged 45-69 years who received an inactivated influenza vaccine.

This clonotype was seen only once. The chain recombines TRBV6-5 with TRBJ2-6; 7 bases match TRBD1. The CDR3 runs 18 residues. J was trimmed by 2 bases and V by 2 bases; bases with no gene match: 9. Germline V gene sequence: CDR1 MNHEY, CDR2 SVGAGI. The CDR3 here is CASSYREGARAGANVLTF. CDR3 bases: TGTGCCAGCAGTTACAGAGAGGGGGCTCGAGCTGGGGCCAACGTCCTGACTTTC.

This clonotype has more than one count but fewer than ten. The chain employs TRBV7-3 and TRBJ2-6, with TRBD1 as a possible D gene (5 bases). V lost 5 bases to trimming and J lost 3 bases, with 14 bases between them. The CDR3 sequence is 16 residues long. Germline V CDR1 and CDR2: SGHTA, FQGTGA. CDR3 sequence (DNA): TGTGCCAGCAGCCCCACCTCAGGGATTGGGGCCAACGTCCTGACTTTC. Encoded protein: CASSPTSGIGANVLTF.

This clonotype was recorded at least ten times. The V call is TRBV20-1, the J call TRBJ2-7, with D uncertain. Germline V gene data show CDR1 as DFQATT and CDR2 as SNEGSKA (reference sequence). The CDR3 extends over 12 amino acids. CDR3 sequence reads: CTARKVGYEQYF. The CDR3, as DNA: TGCACCGCAAGAAAAGTGGGCTACGAGCAGTACTTC.

This clonotype was seen a few times. This rearrangement joins TRBV6-1 to TRBJ1-5; TRBD1 might be the D (5 bases). V was cut by 1 base and J by 4 bases, with 11 bases left in between. Germline V gives CDR1 MNHNS, CDR2 SASEGT. CDR3 size: 15 residues. As DNA, the CDR3 is TGTGCCAGCAGTGAAGGTGGGGGTCGGAATCAGCCCCAGCATTTT. Translating it yields CASSEGGGRNQPQHF.

The sample holds a few counts of this clonotype. The chain is built from TRBV30 and TRBJ2-1; TRBD1 matches 9 bases. This CDR3 spans 14 amino acids. Germline assignment: CDR1 GTSNPN and CDR2 SVGIG (reference sequence). The V segment lost 3 bases and the J segment 6 bases; nucleotides outside the gene matches: 6. The CDR3 DNA reads TGTGCCTGGAGATCCCGGGACAGGGTCAATGAGCAGTTCTTC. It yields the protein CAWRSRDRVNEQFF.

This clonotype was observed at least ten times. The chain has TRBV10-3 and TRBJ2-5; D might be TRBD1 (6 bases). Per the germline V gene, CDR1 is ENHRY and CDR2 is SYGVKD. Between the trimmed V and J ends, which lost 7 bases and 2 bases, there was a span of 11 bases. This CDR3 region has 13 residues. The CDR3 here is CAITPGQQETQYF. The CDR3 coding sequence is TGTGCCATCACCCCTGGACAGCAAGAGACCCAGTACTTC.

The V gene is TRBV6-2 or TRBV6-3, the J gene TRBJ2-1, with 7 nucleotides matching TRBD2. Germline CDR1 and CDR2: MNHEY and SVGEGT. V lost 0 bases and J lost 7; bases outside the gene matches: 9. This CDR3 is 16 amino acids long. CDR3 region: CASSYSKTGLPNEQFF. The CDR3 bases are TGTGCCAGCAGTTACTCGAAAACGGGACTACCGAATGAGCAGTTCTTC.

This clonotype has more than one count but fewer than ten. The chain has TRBV24-1 and TRBJ2-1; D possibly corresponds to TRBD1 (6 bases). This CDR3 is 17 amino acids long. The germline CDR1 and CDR2 sequences are KGHDR and SFDVKD. V was cut by 3 bases and J by 0 bases, with 14 bases left in between. The CDR3 nucleotides are TGTGCCACCAGTGATCCGCAGGGGACAAGCTCCTACAATGAGCAGTTCTTC. Translated, it gives CATSDPQGTSSYNEQFF.

On this clonotype: A clone one base away is much larger, so this may be a read error. The chain couples TRBV12-3 or TRBV12-4 to TRBJ2-3; no definite D call. This CDR3 has 14 amino acids. CDR3 amino acids: CAGSQVSSTDTQYF. Written as DNA, the CDR3 is TGTGCCGGCAGCCAGGTATCTAGCACAGATACGCAGTATTTT.

This clonotype was found a few times. V and J are TRBV7-9 and TRBJ1-1; no definite D call. CDR1 and CDR2 from the germline V gene are SEHNR and FQNEAQ (reference sequence). The CDR3 has 13 amino acids. The CDR3 coding sequence is TGTGCTCCGGGCAGACTGATGAACACTGAAGCTTTCTTT. Its protein is CAPGRLMNTEAFF.

This clonotype was counted ten times or more. The CDR3 loop is CASSLTGDSNYGYTF. CDR3 coding DNA: TGCGCCAGCAGCTTGACAGGAGACTCTAACTATGGCTACACCTTC. This chain joins TRBV5-1 and TRBJ1-2, with D possibly TRBD1 on 5 matching bases. CDR1 is SGHRS, CDR2 YFSETQ, per germline. Trimming shortened V by 1 base and J by 0 bases, and 10 bases separated the two germline ends. CDR3 length: 15 amino acids.

This clonotype was found many times. The gene calls are TRBV7-2 and TRBJ1-1, with a possible D match to TRBD1 (5 bases). The V end was cut by 6 bases, the J end by 5 bases, with 16 bases between. From germline, CDR1 is SGHTA and CDR2 FQGNSA. The CDR3 extends over 14 amino acids. CDR3 sequence reads: CASSLQGGATEAFF. As DNA, the CDR3 is TGTGCCAGCAGTCTCCAGGGAGGGGCGACTGAAGCTTTCTTT.

This clonotype was seen many times. The chain employs TRBV5-1 and TRBJ2-2; the D call may be TRBD1 or TRBD2 (5 bases each). CDR1 SGHRS and CDR2 YFSETQ come from the germline V gene. CDR3 length: 15 amino acids. V lost 4 bases and J lost 3, with 13 bases in between. The DNA for the CDR3 is TGCGCCAGCAGCCCGGGACCTTCGGACACCGGGGAGCTGTTTTTT. This codes for CASSPGPSDTGELFF.

Concerning this clonotype itself: Being one base from a much bigger clone, this may be a read error. In nucleotides, the CDR3 is TGTGCCCGCAGTTTCAGAGGGGGCGGAGAGACCCAGTACTTC. As protein: CARSFRGGGETQYF. The chain links TRBV12-3 or TRBV12-4 to TRBJ2-5; TRBD1 matches 7 bases. The CDR3 length is 14 residues.

Only a few counts were recorded for this clonotype. The rearrangement joins TRBV11-2 to TRBJ2-3; D unresolved. The CDR3 totals 16 residues. Trimming took off 4 bases at V and 0 bases at J, with 14 bases between the two ends. The germline V gene encodes CDR1 SGHAT and CDR2 FQNNGV. The CDR3 spells CASSSGVGRSTDTQYF. CDR3 nucleotides: TGTGCCAGCAGCTCCGGCGTGGGAAGGAGCACAGATACGCAGTATTTT.

The V call is TRBV28, the J call TRBJ2-7; D assignment may be TRBD1 or TRBD2 (6 bases each). The CDR3 extends over 15 amino acids. V lost 2 bases and J 6 bases, leaving 17 bases between the germline ends. Germline values: CDR1 MDHEN, CDR2 SYDVKM. The CDR3 reads CASSLVRGGSGEQYF. CDR3 DNA: TGTGCCAGCAGTTTAGTCAGGGGAGGTTCGGGCGAGCAGTACTTC. The complete variable domain, with remaining parts taken from reference TRBV28 and TRBJ2-7, reads DVKVTQSSRYLVKRTGEKVFLECVQDMDHENMFWYRQDPGLGLRLIYFSYDVKMKEKGDIPEGYSVSREKKERFSLILESASTNQTSMYLCASSLVRGGSGEQYFGPGTRLTVT.

The chain employs TRBV20-1 and TRBJ1-1, with D unresolved. CDR1 is DFQATT, CDR2 SNEGSKA, per germline (reference sequence). The CDR3 loop spans 12 amino acids. V lost 8 bases and J lost 6, with 16 bases in between. CDR3 sequence: CSTSGGYAEAFF. DNA for the CDR3: TGCAGTACGAGTGGAGGGTACGCTGAAGCTTTCTTT.

This clonotype was seen a handful of times. The rearrangement links TRBV12-3 or TRBV12-4 to TRBJ1-2; D gene uncertain. With 3 bases removed from V and 2 bases from J, the gap between germline ends came to 7 bases. There are 13 residues in the CDR3. In nucleotides, the CDR3 is TGTGCCAGCAGTTTTCGGTTGAACTATGGCTACACCTTC. Its translation: CASSFRLNYGYTF.

In its sample, this clonotype was seen a few times. The chain carries TRBV20-1 and TRBJ2-7, with TRBD2 matching 10 bases. This CDR3 is built from 14 residues. Germline CDR1 and CDR2: DFQATT and SNEGSKA (reference sequence). After removal of 3 bases from V and 3 bases from J, the junction contained 5 bases not matched to a gene. In nucleotides, the CDR3 is TGCAGTGCTAGTCTAGCGGGGGCAAACTACGAGCAGTACTTC. Its protein product is CSASLAGANYEQYF.

In this sample, this clonotype turned up a few times. CDR3 residues: CASTRRRQGLQETQYF. The CDR3 DNA sequence: TGTGCCAGCACCCGGCGGCGACAGGGCCTTCAAGAGACCCAGTACTTC. The genes are TRBV6-2 or TRBV6-3 and TRBJ2-5, with 7 positions matching TRBD1. The CDR3 length is 16 residues. V shed 7 bases, J shed 2 bases, and the junction held 13 bases outside the gene matches. From germline, CDR1 is MNHEY and CDR2 SVGEGT.

This clonotype has just one count. V and J are TRBV4-2 and TRBJ2-7; 9 bases are a match to TRBD2. Germline trimming cut 2 bases from V and 1 base from J; bases unmatched to any gene: 9. CDR1 and CDR2 from the germline V gene are LGHNA and YNFKEQ. The CDR3 consists of 17 residues. The CDR3 sequence: CASSQLSSGTNSYEQYF. The CDR3 DNA reads TGTGCCAGCAGCCAACTGTCTAGCGGGACGAATTCCTACGAGCAGTACTTC.

This chain uses TRBV5-8 with TRBJ2-7; D possibly corresponds to TRBD1 (5 bases). The V end was cut by 0 bases, the J end by 4 bases, with 14 bases between. CDR3 size: 15 residues. Germline CDR1 SGHTS, CDR2 YDEGEE. The CDR3 loop is CASSLVGRVVYEQYF. In DNA form, the CDR3 reads TGTGCCAGCAGCTTGGTAGGCAGGGTGGTTTACGAGCAGTACTTC.

This clonotype was observed a few times. V is TRBV11-2 and J is TRBJ1-1; D uncertain. The CDR3 totals 13 residues. From germline, CDR1 is SGHAT and CDR2 FQNNGV. V lost 6 bases and J 6 bases, leaving 14 bases between the germline ends. The CDR3 loop is CASRDRWVAEAFF. The CDR3, as DNA: TGTGCCAGCAGAGACCGCTGGGTTGCTGAAGCTTTCTTT.

This clonotype has just a few counts. The chain links TRBV29-1 to TRBJ2-1; D gene ambiguous. V was trimmed by 8 bases and J by 11 bases, leaving 10 bases between them. Germline values: CDR1 SQVTM, CDR2 ANQGSEA. The CDR3 is 9 residues long. CDR3 DNA: TGCAGCCCCCTAAAGCAGCAGTTCTTC. This gives the protein CSPLKQQFF.

This clonotype was seen more than once but under ten times. The chain is built from TRBV4-1 and TRBJ2-7; either TRBD1 or TRBD2 may fit D (5 bases each). Between the trimmed V and J ends, which lost 2 bases and 0 bases, there was a span of 17 bases. This CDR3 is 17 amino acids long. Germline CDR1 reads MGHRA; CDR2 reads YSYEKL. Written as DNA, the CDR3 is TGCGCCAGCAGCCAATTTCCGATTGGGGGTAGCTCCTACGAGCAGTACTTC. As protein: CASSQFPIGGSSYEQYF.

This clonotype was detected once. The CDR3 spells CASSSSGTLSTDTQHF. As DNA, the CDR3 is TGTGCCAGCTCATCATCCGGGACTCTTAGCACAGATACGCAGCATTTT. The V call is TRBV18, the J call TRBJ2-3; weak D call: TRBD1 (5 bases). The J call may be incorrect, as the DNA end agrees better with TRBJ1-5. The CDR3 is 16 residues long. Germline V gives CDR1 KGHSH, CDR2 LQKENI.